This T cell receptor beta chain was sequenced during a study of T cells after yellow fever vaccination. Study at large: Low-cell-number fractions were prepared with SMART-Seq v4 Ultra Low Input. Overall study findings and caveats: Once the booster was given, most primary-vaccination clones reappeared, at more than 95% for CD4 and roughly 85% for CD8. FACS-sorted repertoires could harbor abundant contaminating bulk-population clonotypes.

TCRdb fed the 5' RACE reads into MiXCR, producing one record per CDR3 protein. Of around 610,000 distinct CDR3 sequences detected, approximately 15% appear once; the ten largest clones hold 11% to 15%. The CDR3 has 12 residues. Germline CDR1 and CDR2: DFQATT and SNEGSKA (reference sequence). J was trimmed by 3 bases and V by 6 bases; bases with no gene match: 3. In regard to this clonotype: Its antigen is not identified.

Here the sequenced sample was PBMCs, taken on the day of the yellow fever booster vaccination. V and J are TRBV20-1 and TRBJ2-7; 9 nucleotides line up with TRBD1. This clonotype originated in a man in his thirties or forties who received the YFV17D yellow fever vaccine. The CDR3: CSAQGQGYEQYF. The CDR3 region has the DNA TGCAGTGCCCAGGGACAGGGCTACGAGCAGTACTTC.